This T cell receptor (beta chain) was captured by sequencing in a study of blood T cell repertoires in COVID-19 (dated by TCRdb to 2020 to 2022). Turning to the overall study: Collaborator samples came from the United States, Italy and Spain and covered acute and convalescent phases of COVID-19. The repertoires were made available in a free public database intended to serve as a resource for research on the immune response to SARS-CoV-2. The prospective study material was composed of cDNA or gDNA derived from T cells, B-cell-depleted T cells, or PBMCs. Where available, HLA class I and class II types were taken from metadata supplied by the sample provider and were not determined by assay-based typing. The samples were drawn from the first 160 participants of the ongoing ImmuneRACE study and from more than 1,000 subjects provided by 6 global collaborators. Nearly every sample came with metadata listing a de-identified subject ID, COVID-19 status, age in years and sex. The dataset comprised deeply sampled blood TCRbeta repertoires from subjects exposed to, actively infected with, or recovered from COVID-19. Overall study results and their limits: The amount of clinical and demographic metadata varied by source and participant and was provided uncurated.

TCRbeta CDR3 regions were amplified from genomic DNA using the immunoSEQ Assay, a bias-controlled multiplex PCR. Under the source paper's analysis protocol: The number of nucleated cells in each sample was estimated by amplification of reference gene primers within the assay. To quantify the absolute abundance of each unique TCRbeta CDR3 rearrangement, sequence reads were collapsed and filtered. For each sample, productive Simpson clonality was calculated as the square root of Simpson's diversity index across productive rearrangements. As stored in TCRdb, this immuneACCESS dataset retains in-frame rearrangements with V and J assigned. A fraction of the clones does not appear; measured against another copy, unresolved V genes explain less than half of the discrepancy, and the remainder lacks a known reason. D and trimming were read from the DNA, whereas the V and J calls and clone size are those reported in that table. Counted in this sample were fewer than 65,000 clones; over 75% of them appeared once. The top ten constitute 18% of the sample.

CDR1 and CDR2 are drawn from the germline V gene: ENHRY, SYGVKD. From its cysteine to its phenylalanine, the CDR3 spans 14 amino acids. The DNA shown is the 42-base CDR3, in frame from base 1. Ends trimmed: V by 4 bases, J by 10 bases; bases unmatched to a gene: 10. This clone was observed once. The clone's antigen remains unknown. There are no base qualities to consult, and no much larger clone falls within one base. In Seattle, one collaborating source enrolled patients while the infection was active and tracked those patients longitudinally over the course of disease. Each collaborating institution followed its own protocols to collect whole blood in K2EDTA tubes. For TCRbeta analysis, collaborator samples were shipped as frozen whole blood, as isolated PBMCs, or as DNA extracted from either sample type.

The sequencing input was peripheral blood. The sequence was collected from an older woman with COVID-19, enrolled during active disease. Recombination connected TRBV10-3 to TRBJ2-1, and 7 junctional nucleotides match TRBD2. The nucleotide sequence is given as TGTGCCATCAGTGGAGGGGAGGGCAAAGGGGAGCAGTTCTTC. The translation is CAISGGEGKGEQFF.